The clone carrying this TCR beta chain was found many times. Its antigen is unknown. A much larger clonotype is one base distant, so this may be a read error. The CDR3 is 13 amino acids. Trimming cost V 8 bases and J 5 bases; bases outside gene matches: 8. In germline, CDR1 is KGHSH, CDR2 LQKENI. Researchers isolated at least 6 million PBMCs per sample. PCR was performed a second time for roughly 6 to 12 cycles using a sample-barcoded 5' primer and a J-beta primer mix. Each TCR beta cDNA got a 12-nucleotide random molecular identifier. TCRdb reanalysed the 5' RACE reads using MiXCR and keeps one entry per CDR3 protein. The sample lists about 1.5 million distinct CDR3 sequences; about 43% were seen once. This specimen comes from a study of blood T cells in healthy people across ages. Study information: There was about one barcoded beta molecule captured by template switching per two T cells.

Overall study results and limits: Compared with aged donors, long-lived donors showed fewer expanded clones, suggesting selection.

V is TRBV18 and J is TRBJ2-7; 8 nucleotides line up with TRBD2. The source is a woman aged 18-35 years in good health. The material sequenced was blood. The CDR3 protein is CASATGLEDEQYF. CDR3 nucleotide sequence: TGTGCCAGCGCAACGGGACTAGAAGACGAGCAGTACTTC.